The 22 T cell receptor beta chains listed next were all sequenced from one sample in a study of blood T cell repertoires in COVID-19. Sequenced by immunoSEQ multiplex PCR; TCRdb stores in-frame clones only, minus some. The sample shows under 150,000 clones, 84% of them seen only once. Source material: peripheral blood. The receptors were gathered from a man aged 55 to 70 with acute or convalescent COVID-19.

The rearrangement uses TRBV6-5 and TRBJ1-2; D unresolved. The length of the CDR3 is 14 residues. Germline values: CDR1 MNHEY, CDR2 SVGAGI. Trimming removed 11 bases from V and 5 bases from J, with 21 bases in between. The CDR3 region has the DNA TGTGCCGCCCTTAGGGTGTTGGGGAGTTATGGCTACACCTTC. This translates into CAALRVLGSYGYTF.

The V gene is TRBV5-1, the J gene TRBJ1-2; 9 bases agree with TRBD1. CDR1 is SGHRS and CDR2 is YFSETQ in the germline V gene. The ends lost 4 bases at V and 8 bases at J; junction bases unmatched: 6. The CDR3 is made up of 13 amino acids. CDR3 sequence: CASSRGTGNGYTF. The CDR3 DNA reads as TGCGCCAGCAGCAGAGGGACAGGGAACGGCTACACCTTC.

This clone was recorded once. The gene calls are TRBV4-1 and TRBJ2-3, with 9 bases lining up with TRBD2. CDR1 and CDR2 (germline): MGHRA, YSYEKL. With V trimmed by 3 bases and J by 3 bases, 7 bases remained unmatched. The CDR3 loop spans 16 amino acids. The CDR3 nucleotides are TGCGCCAGCAGCCATCCCTCTAGCGGGGAAACAGATACGCAGTATTTT. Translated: CASSHPSSGETDTQYF.

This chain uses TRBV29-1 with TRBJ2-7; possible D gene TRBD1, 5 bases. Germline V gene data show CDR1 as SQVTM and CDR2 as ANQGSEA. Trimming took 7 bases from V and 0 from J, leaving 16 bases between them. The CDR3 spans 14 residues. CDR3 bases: TGCAGCGCCGCGACAGCTTCGAACTCCTACGAGCAGTACTTC. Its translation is CSAATASNSYEQYF.

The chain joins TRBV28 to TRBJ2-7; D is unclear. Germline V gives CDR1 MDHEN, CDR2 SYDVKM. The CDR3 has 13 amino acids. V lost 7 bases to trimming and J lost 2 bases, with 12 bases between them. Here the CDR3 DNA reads TGTGCCAGCAAAAGAAACAAACCCTACGAGCAGTACTTC. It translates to CASKRNKPYEQYF.

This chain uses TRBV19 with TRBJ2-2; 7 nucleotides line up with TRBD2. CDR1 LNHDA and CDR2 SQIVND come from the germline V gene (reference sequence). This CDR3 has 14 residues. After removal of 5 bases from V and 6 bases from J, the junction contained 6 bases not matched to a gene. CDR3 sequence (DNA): TGTGCCAGTAGTTTGGATCTAGCGGCCGGGGAGCTGTTTTTT. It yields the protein CASSLDLAAGELFF.

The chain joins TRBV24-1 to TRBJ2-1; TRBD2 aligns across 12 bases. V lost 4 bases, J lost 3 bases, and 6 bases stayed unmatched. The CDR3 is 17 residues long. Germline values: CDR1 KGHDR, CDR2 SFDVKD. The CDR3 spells CATSDSKTSGSYNEQFF. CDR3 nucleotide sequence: TGTGCCACCAGTGACTCCAAGACTAGCGGGAGCTACAATGAGCAGTTCTTC.

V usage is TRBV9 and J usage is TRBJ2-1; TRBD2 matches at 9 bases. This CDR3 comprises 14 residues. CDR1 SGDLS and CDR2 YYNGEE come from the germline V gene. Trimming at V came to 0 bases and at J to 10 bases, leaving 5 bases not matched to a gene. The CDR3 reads CASSVAVSGREQFF. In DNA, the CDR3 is TGTGCCAGCAGCGTAGCGGTTAGCGGGAGAGAGCAGTTCTTC.

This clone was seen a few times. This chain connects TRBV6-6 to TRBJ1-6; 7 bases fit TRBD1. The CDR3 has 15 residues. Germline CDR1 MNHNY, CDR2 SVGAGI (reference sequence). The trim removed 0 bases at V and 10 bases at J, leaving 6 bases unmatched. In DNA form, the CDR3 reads TGTGCCAGCAGTTACTCGGCAGGGGGGAGATCACCCCTCCACTTT. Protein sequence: CASSYSAGGRSPLHF.

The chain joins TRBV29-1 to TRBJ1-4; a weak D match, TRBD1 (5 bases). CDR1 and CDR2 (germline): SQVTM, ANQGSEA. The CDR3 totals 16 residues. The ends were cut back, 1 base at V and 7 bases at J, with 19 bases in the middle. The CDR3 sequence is CSVEALVQGGFEKLFF. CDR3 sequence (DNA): TGCAGCGTTGAAGCTCTCGTCCAGGGTGGGTTTGAAAAACTGTTTTTT. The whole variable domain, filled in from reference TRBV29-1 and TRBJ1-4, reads SAVISQKPSRDICQRGTSLTIQCQVDSQVTMMFWYRQQPGQSLTLIATANQGSEATYESGFVIDKFPISRPNLTFSTLTVSNMSPEDSSIYLCSVEALVQGGFEKLFFGSGTQLSVL.

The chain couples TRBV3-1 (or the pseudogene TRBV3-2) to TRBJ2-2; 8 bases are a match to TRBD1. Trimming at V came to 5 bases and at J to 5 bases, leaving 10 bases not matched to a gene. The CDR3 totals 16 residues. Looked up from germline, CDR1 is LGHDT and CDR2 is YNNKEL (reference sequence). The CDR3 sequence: CASSWGRTGLTGELFF. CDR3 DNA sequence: TGTGCCAGCAGCTGGGGCCGGACAGGGCTAACCGGGGAGCTGTTTTTT.

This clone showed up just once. The CDR3 sequence is CASSTTTNEKLFF. The CDR3, as DNA: TGTGCCAGTAGTACCACAACTAATGAAAAACTGTTTTTT. The V and J genes are TRBV19 and TRBJ1-4; D remains unclear. CDR1 and CDR2 from the germline V gene are LNHDA and SQIVND (reference sequence). V lost 4 bases and J lost 0, with 3 bases in between. There are 13 residues in the CDR3.

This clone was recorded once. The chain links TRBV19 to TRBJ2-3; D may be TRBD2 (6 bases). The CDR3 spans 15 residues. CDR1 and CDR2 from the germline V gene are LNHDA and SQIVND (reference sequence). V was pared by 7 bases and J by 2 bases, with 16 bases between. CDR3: CASTETGTATDTQYF. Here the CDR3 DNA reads TGTGCCAGTACTGAGACCGGGACTGCCACAGATACGCAGTATTTT.

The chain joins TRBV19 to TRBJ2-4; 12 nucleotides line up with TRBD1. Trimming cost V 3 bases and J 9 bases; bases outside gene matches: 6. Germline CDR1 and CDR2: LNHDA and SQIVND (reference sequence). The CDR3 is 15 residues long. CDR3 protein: CASSMGQGAMVIQYF. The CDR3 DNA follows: TGTGCCAGTAGTATGGGACAGGGGGCGATGGTCATTCAGTACTTC.

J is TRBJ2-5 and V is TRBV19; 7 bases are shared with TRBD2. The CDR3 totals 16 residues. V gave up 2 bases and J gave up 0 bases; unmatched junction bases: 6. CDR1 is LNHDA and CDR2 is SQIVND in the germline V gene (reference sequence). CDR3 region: CASSIRPSGYQETQYF. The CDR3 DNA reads TGTGCCAGTAGTATAAGGCCTAGCGGATACCAAGAGACCCAGTACTTC.

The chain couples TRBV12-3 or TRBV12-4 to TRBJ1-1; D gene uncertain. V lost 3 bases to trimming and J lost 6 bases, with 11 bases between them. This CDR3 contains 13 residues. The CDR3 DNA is TGTGCCAGCAGTTTCGGACTCCTTGCTGAAGCTTTCTTT. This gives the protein CASSFGLLAEAFF.

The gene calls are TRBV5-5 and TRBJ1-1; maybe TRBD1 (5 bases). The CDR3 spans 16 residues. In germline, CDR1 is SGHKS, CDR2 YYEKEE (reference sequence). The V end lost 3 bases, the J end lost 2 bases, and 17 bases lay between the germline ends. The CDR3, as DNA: TGTGCCAGCAGCTGGGGGGGTGCAGGGCTTAACACTGAAGCTTTCTTT. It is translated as CASSWGGAGLNTEAFF.

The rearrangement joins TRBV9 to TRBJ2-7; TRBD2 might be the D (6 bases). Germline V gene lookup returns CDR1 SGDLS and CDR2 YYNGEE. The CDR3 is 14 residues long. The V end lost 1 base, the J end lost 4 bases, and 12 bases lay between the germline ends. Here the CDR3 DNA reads TGTGCCAGCAGCGTAAACGGGAGAGGTTACGAGCAGTACTTC. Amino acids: CASSVNGRGYEQYF. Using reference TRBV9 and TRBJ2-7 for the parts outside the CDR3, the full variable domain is DSGVTQTPKHLITATGQRVTLRCSPRSGDLSVYWYQQSLDQGLQFLIQYYNGEERAKGNILERFSAQQFPDLHSELNLSSLELGDSALYFCASSVNGRGYEQYFGPGTRLTVT.

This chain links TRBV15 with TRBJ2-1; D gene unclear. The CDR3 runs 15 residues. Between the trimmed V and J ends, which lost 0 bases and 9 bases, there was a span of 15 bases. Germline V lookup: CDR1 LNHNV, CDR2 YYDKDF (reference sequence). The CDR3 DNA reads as TGTGCCACCAGCAGAGATGATTCAATTGATAGTGAGCAGTTCTTC. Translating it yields CATSRDDSIDSEQFF.

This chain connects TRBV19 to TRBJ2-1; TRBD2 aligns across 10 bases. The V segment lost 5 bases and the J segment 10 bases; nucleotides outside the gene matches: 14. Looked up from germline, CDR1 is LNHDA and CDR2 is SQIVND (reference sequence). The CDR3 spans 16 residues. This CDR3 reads CASSPPLSGRASEQFF. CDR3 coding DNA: TGTGCCAGTAGTCCCCCGCTAAGCGGGAGGGCCAGCGAGCAGTTCTTC.

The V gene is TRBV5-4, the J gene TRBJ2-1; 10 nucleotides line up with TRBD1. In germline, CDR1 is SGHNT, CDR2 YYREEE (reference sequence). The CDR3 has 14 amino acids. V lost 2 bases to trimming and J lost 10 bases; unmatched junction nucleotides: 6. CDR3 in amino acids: CASSLTGTGDEQFF. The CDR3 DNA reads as TGTGCCAGCAGCTTAACCGGGACAGGGGACGAGCAGTTCTTC.

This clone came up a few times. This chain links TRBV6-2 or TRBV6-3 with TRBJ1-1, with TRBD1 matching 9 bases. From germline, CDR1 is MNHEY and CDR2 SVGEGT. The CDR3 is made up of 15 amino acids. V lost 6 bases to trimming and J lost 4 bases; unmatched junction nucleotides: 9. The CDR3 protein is CASSGRDRAATEAFF. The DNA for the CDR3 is TGTGCCAGCAGCGGAAGGGACAGGGCGGCCACTGAAGCTTTCTTT.